This entry lists 17 T cell receptor beta chains sequenced from one sample in a study of OX40 agonist ivuxolimab in advanced cancers. The data were produced by immunoSEQ multiplex PCR, yet TCRdb's version contains in-frame clones alone and is incomplete. The sample carries roughly 63,000 clones, 75% to 90% recorded once. This specimen consisted of CD4+ or CD8+ T cells sorted from blood, obtained in a trial of the OX40 agonist ivuxolimab. These receptors came from an adult with an advanced solid tumor such as melanoma, head and neck, liver or kidney cancer.

This clone appeared once. The rearrangement uses TRBV18 and TRBJ1-1; tentatively, D is TRBD1 (5 bases). This CDR3 comprises 17 residues. V lost 3 bases and J lost 5, with 22 bases in between. The germline V gene has CDR1 KGHSH and CDR2 LQKENI. CDR3 sequence reads: CASSPLIGTLGGTEAFF. CDR3 DNA: TGTGCCAGCTCACCTCTCATCGGGACGCTGGGTGGAACTGAAGCTTTCTTT.

The chain uses TRBV6-1 and TRBJ1-2, with D perhaps TRBD1 (6 bases). Trimming shortened V by 7 bases and J by 3 bases, and 9 bases separated the two germline ends. CDR3 length equals 12 residues. CDR1 and CDR2 (germline): MNHNS, SASEGT. The CDR3 here is CASTPGDYGYTF. CDR3 DNA sequence: TGTGCCAGCACTCCAGGGGACTATGGCTACACCTTC.

The chain is built from TRBV11-2 and TRBJ2-3; 7 bases are a match to TRBD1. This CDR3 is 15 amino acids long. Losses at the gene ends were 1 base for V and 0 bases for J; bases not matched to a gene: 1. CDR1 and CDR2 from the germline V gene are SGHAT and FQNNGV. CDR3 loop: CASSLVGQSTDTQYF. CDR3 nucleotide sequence: TGTGCCAGCAGCTTAGTGGGACAGAGCACAGATACGCAGTATTTT.

The chain carries TRBV27 and TRBJ2-1, with D maybe TRBD1 (5 bases). This CDR3 comprises 16 residues. Trimming stripped 6 bases from V and 5 bases from J, with 20 bases between. Germline assignment: CDR1 MNHEY and CDR2 SMNVEV (reference sequence). CDR3 residues: CASRPTTELLNNEQFF. CDR3 bases: TGTGCCAGCAGACCTACGACAGAGCTTCTTAACAATGAGCAGTTCTTC.

The chain employs TRBV10-3 and TRBJ2-2; 8 bases align to TRBD1. J lost 6 bases, V lost 0 bases, and 9 bases had no gene match. The length of the CDR3 is 17 residues. CDR1 and CDR2 from the germline V gene are ENHRY and SYGVKD. Written as DNA, the CDR3 is TGTGCCATCAGTGAGTCCGAGGGACAGGAGGGGGCCGGGGAGCTGTTTTTT. It is translated as CAISESEGQEGAGELFF.

This rearrangement joins TRBV13 to TRBJ2-1, with 8 bases that match TRBD1. Germline-derived CDR1 and CDR2 are PRHDT and FYEKMQ (reference sequence). CDR3 length: 13 residues. With V trimmed by 4 bases and J by 11 bases, 7 bases remained unmatched. The CDR3, as DNA: TGTGCCAGCAGCTATAGGACAGGGAGGCAGCAGTTCTTC. Amino acids: CASSYRTGRQQFF.

The chain employs TRBV19 and TRBJ2-1, with D maybe TRBD1 (6 bases). The CDR3 consists of 13 residues. V shed 4 bases and J shed 4 bases, with 8 bases lying between them. Germline V gives CDR1 LNHDA, CDR2 SQIVND (reference sequence). The chain's CDR3 is CASSTDRYNEQFF. As DNA, the CDR3 is TGTGCCAGTAGTACCGACAGGTACAATGAGCAGTTCTTC.

The J gene is TRBJ2-3, the V gene TRBV18; no definite D call. Germline CDR1 and CDR2: KGHSH and LQKENI. Trimming cost V 0 bases and J 4 bases, with 5 bases left between them. The CDR3 has 13 amino acids. CDR3 sequence (DNA): TGTGCCAGCTCACCACCGGCGTCAGATACGCAGTATTTT. It encodes CASSPPASDTQYF.

The gene calls are TRBV5-4 and TRBJ2-7, with D perhaps matching TRBD1 (5 bases). Germline V CDR1 and CDR2: SGHNT, YYREEE (reference sequence). The V gene lost 3 bases and the J gene lost 7 bases, with 20 bases spanning the gap. CDR3 length: 15 amino acids. CDR3 in amino acids: CASSSPRTSPTEQYF. The CDR3 bases are TGTGCCAGCAGCTCCCCTCGGACAAGCCCTACGGAGCAGTACTTC. Together with reference TRBV5-4 and TRBJ2-7, the CDR3 gives the full variable domain: ETGVTQSPTHLIKTRGQQVTLRCSSQSGHNTVSWYQQALGQGPQFIFQYYREEENGRGNFPPRFSGLQFPNYSSELNVNALELDDSALYLCASSSPRTSPTEQYFGPGTRLTVT.

The chain recombines TRBV5-1 with TRBJ2-3, with 12 bases lining up with TRBD1. With V trimmed by 0 bases and J by 6 bases, 2 bases remained unmatched. From germline, CDR1 is SGHRS and CDR2 YFSETQ. CDR3 length: 15 amino acids. This CDR3 is CASSLGDRGLDTQYF. For the CDR3, the DNA is TGCGCCAGCAGCTTGGGGGACAGGGGGCTCGATACGCAGTATTTT.

V and J are TRBV7-2 and TRBJ1-4, with D perhaps TRBD1 (6 bases). The CDR3 has 14 amino acids. Germline loops: CDR1 SGHTA, CDR2 FQGNSA. The V end lost 2 bases, the J end lost 8 bases, and 12 bases lay between the germline ends. CDR3 bases: TGTGCCAGCAGCTTAACGGGGGCAGGGGAAAAACTGTTTTTT. Amino acids: CASSLTGAGEKLFF.

The chain joins TRBV5-1 to TRBJ2-2; 10 bases are a match to TRBD2. Germline assignment: CDR1 SGHRS and CDR2 YFSETQ. The V and J ends lost 4 bases and 7 bases, in that order; junction bases with no gene match: 13. The CDR3 loop spans 17 amino acids. The CDR3 coding sequence is TGCGCCAGCAGCCGTACTAGCGGGATGGTTCGTAACGGGGAGCTGTTTTTT. This sequence encodes CASSRTSGMVRNGELFF. The variable domain in full, completed from reference TRBV5-1 and TRBJ2-2, reads KAGVTQTPRYLIKTRGQQVTLSCSPISGHRSVSWYQQTPGQGLQFLFEYFSETQRNKGNFPGRFSGRQFSNSRSEMNVSTLELGDSALYLCASSRTSGMVRNGELFFGEGSRLTVL.

V is TRBV28 and J is TRBJ1-6; perhaps TRBD1 as D (5 bases). Germline V gene sequence: CDR1 MDHEN, CDR2 SYDVKM. The ends were cut back, 2 bases at V and 4 bases at J, with 21 bases in the middle. The CDR3 covers 19 residues. This CDR3 reads CASSLGPPRVWGYNSPLHF. The DNA of the CDR3 is TGTGCCAGCAGTTTAGGCCCCCCCCGGGTCTGGGGGTATAATTCACCCCTCCACTTT.

This rearrangement joins TRBV28 to TRBJ2-5; TRBD1 aligns across 9 bases. CDR1 and CDR2 from the germline V gene are MDHEN and SYDVKM. Trimming at V came to 6 bases and at J to 2 bases, leaving 7 bases not matched to a gene. The CDR3 loop spans 15 amino acids. The CDR3 sequence: CASSETGGPQETQYF. In nucleotides, the CDR3 is TGTGCCAGCAGCGAGACAGGGGGGCCTCAAGAGACCCAGTACTTC.

This CDR3 reads CASSFPGGNTGELFF. The CDR3 DNA reads as TGTGCCAGCAGTTTCCCAGGGGGCAACACCGGGGAGCTGTTTTTT. The J gene is TRBJ2-2, the V gene TRBV28; 8 bases align to TRBD1. The CDR3 totals 15 residues. Trimming cost V 3 bases and J 2 bases; bases outside gene matches: 2. Germline V gives CDR1 MDHEN, CDR2 SYDVKM.

V usage is TRBV4-1 and J usage is TRBJ2-6; TRBD2 is a possible D gene (5 bases). CDR1 is MGHRA and CDR2 is YSYEKL in the germline V gene. The CDR3 is 19 residues long. V shed 1 base and J shed 2 bases, with 18 bases lying between them. In DNA form, the CDR3 reads TGCGCCAGCAGCCAAGGGCGGGCACTAGTAAGAGCTGGGGCCAACGTCCTGACTTTC. It translates to CASSQGRALVRAGANVLTF.

The chain uses TRBV7-9 and TRBJ1-2, with 9 bases fitting TRBD1. CDR1 is SEHNR, CDR2 FQNEAQ, per germline (reference sequence). The CDR3 is made up of 15 amino acids. J was trimmed by 4 bases and V by 1 base; bases with no gene match: 4. For the CDR3, the DNA is TGTGCCAGCAGCTTAGGTTCGGGACAGGGCTATGGCTACACCTTC. Translating it yields CASSLGSGQGYGYTF.